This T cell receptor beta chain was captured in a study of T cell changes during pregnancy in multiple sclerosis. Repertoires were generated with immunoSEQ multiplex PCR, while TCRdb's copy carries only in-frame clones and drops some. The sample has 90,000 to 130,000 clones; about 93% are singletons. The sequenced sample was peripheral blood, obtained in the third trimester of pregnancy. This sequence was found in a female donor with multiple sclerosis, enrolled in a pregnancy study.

The CDR3 region has the DNA TGTGCCAGCAGTCCGACAGGGTCCTCCAAAAACATTCAGTACTTC. It codes for CASSPTGSSKNIQYF. This sequence joins TRBV28 and TRBJ2-4, with 7 bases matching TRBD1. This CDR3 is built from 15 residues. V shed 5 bases, J shed 2 bases, and the junction held 6 bases outside the gene matches. Germline loops: CDR1 MDHEN, CDR2 SYDVKM.